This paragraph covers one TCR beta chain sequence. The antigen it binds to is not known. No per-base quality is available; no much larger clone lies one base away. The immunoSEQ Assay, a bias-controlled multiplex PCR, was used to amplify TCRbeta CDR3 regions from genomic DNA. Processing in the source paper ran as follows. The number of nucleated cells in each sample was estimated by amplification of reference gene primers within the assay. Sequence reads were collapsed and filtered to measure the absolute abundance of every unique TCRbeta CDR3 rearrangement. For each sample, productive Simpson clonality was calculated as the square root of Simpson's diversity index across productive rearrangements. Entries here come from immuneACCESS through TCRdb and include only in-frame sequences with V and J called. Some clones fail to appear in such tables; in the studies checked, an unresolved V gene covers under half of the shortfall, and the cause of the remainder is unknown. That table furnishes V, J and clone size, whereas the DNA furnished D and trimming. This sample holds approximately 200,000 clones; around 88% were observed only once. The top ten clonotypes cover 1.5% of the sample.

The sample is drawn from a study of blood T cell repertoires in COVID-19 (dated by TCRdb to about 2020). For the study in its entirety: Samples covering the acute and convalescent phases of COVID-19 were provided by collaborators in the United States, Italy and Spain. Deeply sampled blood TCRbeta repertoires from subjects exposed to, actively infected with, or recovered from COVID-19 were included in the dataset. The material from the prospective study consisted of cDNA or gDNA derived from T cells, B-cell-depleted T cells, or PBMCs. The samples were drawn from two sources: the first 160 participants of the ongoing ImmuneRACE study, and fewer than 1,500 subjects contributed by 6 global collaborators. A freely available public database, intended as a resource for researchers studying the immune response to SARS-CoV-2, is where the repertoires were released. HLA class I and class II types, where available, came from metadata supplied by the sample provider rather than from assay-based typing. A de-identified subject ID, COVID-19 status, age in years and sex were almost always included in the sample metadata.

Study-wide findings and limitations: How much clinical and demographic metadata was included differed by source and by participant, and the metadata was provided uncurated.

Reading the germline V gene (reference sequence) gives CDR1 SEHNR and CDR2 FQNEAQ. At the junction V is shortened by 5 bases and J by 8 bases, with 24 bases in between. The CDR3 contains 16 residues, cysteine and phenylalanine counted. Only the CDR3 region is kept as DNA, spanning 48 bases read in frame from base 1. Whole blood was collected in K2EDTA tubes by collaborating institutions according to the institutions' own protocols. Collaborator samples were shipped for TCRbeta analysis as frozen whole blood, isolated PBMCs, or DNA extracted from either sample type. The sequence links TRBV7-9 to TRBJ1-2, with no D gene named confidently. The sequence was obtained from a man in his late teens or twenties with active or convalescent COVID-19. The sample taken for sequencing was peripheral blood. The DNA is TGTGCCAGCAGCCATGTTCTGCGGGGTGCTTTGGACGGCTACACCTTC. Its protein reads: CASSHVLRGALDGYTF.